These 4 T cell receptor beta chains originate from one sample sequenced in a study of blood T cell repertoires in COVID-19. The protocol was immunoSEQ multiplex PCR, while the TCRdb copy is restricted to in-frame clones and leaves out a portion. The data show about 210,000 clones, 65% to 85% seen once. The specimen sequenced was PBMCs or T cells enriched from blood (not recorded which). The origin of the receptors is a man aged 25-45 years with acute COVID-19.

This sequence joins TRBV12-3 or TRBV12-4 and TRBJ2-5; D remains unclear. The CDR3 contains 13 residues. The V end lost 1 base, the J end lost 3 bases, and 6 bases lay between the germline ends. DNA for the CDR3: TGTGCCAGCAGTTTAGGGCTGAAAGAGACCCAGTACTTC. This translates into CASSLGLKETQYF.

The chain has TRBV27 and TRBJ2-7; D call uncertain. With 6 bases removed from V and 5 bases from J, the gap between germline ends came to 14 bases. Germline lookup yields CDR1 MNHEY and CDR2 SMNVEV (reference sequence). This CDR3 comprises 13 residues. CDR3: CASSFTAFHEQYF. The CDR3 coding sequence is TGTGCCAGCAGCTTCACAGCTTTCCACGAGCAGTACTTC.

The chain recombines TRBV6-4 with TRBJ1-2, with D possibly matching TRBD1 (6 bases). The CDR3 covers 14 residues. Per the germline V gene, CDR1 is MRHNA and CDR2 is SNTAGT. Trimming stripped 6 bases from V and 3 bases from J, with 14 bases between. The CDR3 spells CASSPGGGHYGYTF. DNA for the CDR3: TGTGCCAGCAGCCCGGGGGGGGGCCACTATGGCTACACCTTC.

V usage is TRBV18 and J usage is TRBJ1-2, with D possibly TRBD1 on 5 matching bases. The ends were cut back, 3 bases at V and 1 base at J, with 15 bases in the middle. CDR3 size: 16 residues. Germline assignment: CDR1 KGHSH and CDR2 LQKENI. The CDR3 spells CASSPAISDINYGYTF. The DNA of the CDR3 is TGTGCCAGCTCACCTGCTATTTCGGACATTAACTATGGCTACACCTTC.